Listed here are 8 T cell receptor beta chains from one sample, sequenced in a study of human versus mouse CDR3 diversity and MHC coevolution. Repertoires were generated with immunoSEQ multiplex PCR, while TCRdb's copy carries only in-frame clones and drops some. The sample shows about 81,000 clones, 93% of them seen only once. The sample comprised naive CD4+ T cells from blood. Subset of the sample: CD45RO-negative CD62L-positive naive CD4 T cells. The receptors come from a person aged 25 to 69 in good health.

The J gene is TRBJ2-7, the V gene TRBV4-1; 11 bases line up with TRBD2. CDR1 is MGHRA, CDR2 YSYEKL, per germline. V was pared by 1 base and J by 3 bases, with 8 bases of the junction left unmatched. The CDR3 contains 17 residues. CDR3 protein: CASSQVALAGGVYEQYF. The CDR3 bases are TGCGCCAGCAGCCAAGTAGCCCTAGCGGGAGGAGTCTACGAGCAGTACTTC.

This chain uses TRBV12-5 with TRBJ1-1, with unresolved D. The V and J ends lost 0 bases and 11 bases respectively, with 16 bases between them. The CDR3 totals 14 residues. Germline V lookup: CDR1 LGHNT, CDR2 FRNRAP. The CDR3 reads CASGLVGSGNRAFF. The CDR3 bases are TGTGCTAGTGGTTTGGTAGGCTCGGGGAATCGGGCTTTCTTT.

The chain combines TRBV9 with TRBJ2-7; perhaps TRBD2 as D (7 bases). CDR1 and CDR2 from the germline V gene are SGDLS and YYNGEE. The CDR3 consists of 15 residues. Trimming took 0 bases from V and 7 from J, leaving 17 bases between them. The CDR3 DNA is TGTGCCAGCAGCGTAGAAGGTCGGGGGGCGGGTGAGCAGTACTTC. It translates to CASSVEGRGAGEQYF.

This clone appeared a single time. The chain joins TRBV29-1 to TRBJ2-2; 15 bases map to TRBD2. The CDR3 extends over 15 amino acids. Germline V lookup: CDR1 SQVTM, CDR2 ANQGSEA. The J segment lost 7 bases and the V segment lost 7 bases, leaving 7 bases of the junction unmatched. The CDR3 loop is CSAGTSGRYRGELFF. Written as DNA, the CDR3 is TGCAGCGCCGGGACTAGCGGGAGGTATCGCGGGGAGCTGTTTTTT.

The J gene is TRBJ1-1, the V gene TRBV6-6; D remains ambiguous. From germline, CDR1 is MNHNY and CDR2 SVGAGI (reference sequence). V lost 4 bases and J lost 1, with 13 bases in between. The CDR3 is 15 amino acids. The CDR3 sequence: CASSFPGSRNTEAFF. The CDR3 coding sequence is TGTGCCAGCAGTTTCCCGGGGAGCCGGAACACTGAAGCTTTCTTT.

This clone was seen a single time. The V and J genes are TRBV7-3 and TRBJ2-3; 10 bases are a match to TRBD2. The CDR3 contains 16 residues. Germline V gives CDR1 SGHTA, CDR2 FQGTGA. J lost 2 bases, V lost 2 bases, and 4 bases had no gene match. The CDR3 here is CASSLSGLADTDTQYF. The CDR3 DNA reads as TGTGCCAGCAGCTTATCCGGACTAGCGGACACAGATACGCAGTATTTT.

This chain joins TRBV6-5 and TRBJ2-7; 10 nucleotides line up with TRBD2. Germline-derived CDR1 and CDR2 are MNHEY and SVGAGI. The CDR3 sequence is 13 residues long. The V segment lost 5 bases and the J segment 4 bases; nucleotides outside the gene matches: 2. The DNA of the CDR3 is TGTGCCAGCAGTCGGACTAGCGGATACGAGCAGTACTTC. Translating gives CASSRTSGYEQYF.

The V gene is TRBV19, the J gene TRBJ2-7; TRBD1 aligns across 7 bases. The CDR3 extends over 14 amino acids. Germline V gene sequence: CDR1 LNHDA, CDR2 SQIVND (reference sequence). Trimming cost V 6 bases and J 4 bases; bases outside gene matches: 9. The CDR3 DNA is TGTGCCAGTAGCCCGACAGGGACGGGTTACGAGCAGTACTTC. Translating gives CASSPTGTGYEQYF.